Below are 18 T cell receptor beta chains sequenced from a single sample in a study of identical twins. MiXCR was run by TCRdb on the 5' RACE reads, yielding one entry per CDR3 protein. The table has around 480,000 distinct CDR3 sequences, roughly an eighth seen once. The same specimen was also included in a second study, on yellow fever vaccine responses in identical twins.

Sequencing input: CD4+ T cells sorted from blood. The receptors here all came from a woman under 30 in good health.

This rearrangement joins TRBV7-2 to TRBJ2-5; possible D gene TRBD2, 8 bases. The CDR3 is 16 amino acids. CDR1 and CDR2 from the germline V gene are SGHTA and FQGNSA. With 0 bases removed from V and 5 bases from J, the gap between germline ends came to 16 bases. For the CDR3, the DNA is TGTGCCAGCAGCTTAGCAGGACTAGCACAGGGGGAGACCCAGTACTTC. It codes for CASSLAGLAQGETQYF. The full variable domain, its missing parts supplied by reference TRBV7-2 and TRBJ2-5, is GAGVSQSPSNKVTEKGKDVELRCDPISGHTALYWYRQSLGQGLEFLIYFQGNSAPDKSGLPSDRFSAERTGGSVSTLTIQRTQQEDSAVYLCASSLAGLAQGETQYFGPGTRLLVL.

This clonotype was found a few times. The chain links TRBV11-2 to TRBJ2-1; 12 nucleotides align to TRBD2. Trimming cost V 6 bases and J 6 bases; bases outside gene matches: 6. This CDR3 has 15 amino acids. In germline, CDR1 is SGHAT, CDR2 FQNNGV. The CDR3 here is CASRGASGRGNEQFF. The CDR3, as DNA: TGTGCCAGCAGAGGGGCTAGCGGGAGGGGCAATGAGCAGTTCTTC. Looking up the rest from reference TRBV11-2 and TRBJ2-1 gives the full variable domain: EAGVAQSPRYKIIEKRQSVAFWCNPISGHATLYWYQQILGQGPKLLIQFQNNGVVDDSQLPKDRFSAERLKGVDSTLKIQPAKLEDSAVYLCASRGASGRGNEQFFGPGTRLTVL.

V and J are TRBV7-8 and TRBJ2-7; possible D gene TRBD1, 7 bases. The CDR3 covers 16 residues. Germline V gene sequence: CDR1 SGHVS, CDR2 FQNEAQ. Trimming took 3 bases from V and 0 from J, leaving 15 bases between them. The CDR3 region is CASSFDAGQTSYEQYF. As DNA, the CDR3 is TGTGCCAGCAGCTTTGATGCGGGACAGACCTCCTACGAGCAGTACTTC.

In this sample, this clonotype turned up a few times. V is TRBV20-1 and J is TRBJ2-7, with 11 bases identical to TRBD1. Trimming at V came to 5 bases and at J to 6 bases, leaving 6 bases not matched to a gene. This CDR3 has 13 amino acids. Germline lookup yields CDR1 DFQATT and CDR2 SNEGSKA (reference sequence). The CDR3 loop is CSAADRGRSEQYF. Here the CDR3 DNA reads TGCAGTGCTGCGGACAGGGGGCGGTCCGAGCAGTACTTC.

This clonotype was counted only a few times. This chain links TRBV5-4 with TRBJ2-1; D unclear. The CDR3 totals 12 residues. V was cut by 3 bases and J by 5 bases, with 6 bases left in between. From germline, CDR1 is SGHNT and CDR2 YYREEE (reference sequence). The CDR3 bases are TGTGCCAGCAGCTCACCCGACAATGAGCAGTTCTTC. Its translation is CASSSPDNEQFF.

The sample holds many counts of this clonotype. The CDR3 nucleotides read TGTGCCAGCAGGCAGACTAGCGGGAGCTTCACCGGGGAGCTGTTTTTT. This codes for CASRQTSGSFTGELFF. The V call is TRBV2, the J call TRBJ2-2; TRBD2 agrees at 12 bases. The J segment lost 4 bases and the V segment lost 6 bases, leaving 6 bases of the junction unmatched. The germline CDR1 and CDR2 sequences are SNHLY and FYNNEI. The CDR3 has 16 residues.

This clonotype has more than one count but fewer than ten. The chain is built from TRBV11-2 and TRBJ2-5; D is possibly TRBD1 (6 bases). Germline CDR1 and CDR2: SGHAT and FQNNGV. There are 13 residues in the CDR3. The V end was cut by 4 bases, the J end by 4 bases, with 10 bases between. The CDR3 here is CASSSLTGETQYF. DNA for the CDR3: TGTGCCAGCAGCTCACTGACAGGAGAGACCCAGTACTTC. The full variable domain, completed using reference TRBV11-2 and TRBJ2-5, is EAGVAQSPRYKIIEKRQSVAFWCNPISGHATLYWYQQILGQGPKLLIQFQNNGVVDDSQLPKDRFSAERLKGVDSTLKIQPAKLEDSAVYLCASSSLTGETQYFGPGTRLLVL.

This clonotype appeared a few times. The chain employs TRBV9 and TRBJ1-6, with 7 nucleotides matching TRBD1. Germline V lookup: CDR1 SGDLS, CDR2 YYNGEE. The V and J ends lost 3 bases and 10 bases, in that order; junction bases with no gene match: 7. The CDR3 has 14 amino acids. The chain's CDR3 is CASSAQGGDSPLHF. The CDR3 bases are TGTGCCAGCAGCGCCCAGGGGGGCGACTCACCCCTCCACTTT.

The CDR3 DNA is TGTGCCAGCAGCCCACCGGGACTAGCGGGGGCCACCGGGGAGCTGTTTTTT. The encoded protein is CASSPPGLAGATGELFF. The chain is built from TRBV7-2 and TRBJ2-2; 14 bases are shared with TRBD2. CDR1 and CDR2 (germline): SGHTA, FQGNSA. This CDR3 has 17 residues. Trimming took 5 bases from V and 4 from J; bases not matched to a gene: 6. Full variable domain (rest looked up from reference TRBV7-2 and TRBJ2-2): GAGVSQSPSNKVTEKGKDVELRCDPISGHTALYWYRQSLGQGLEFLIYFQGNSAPDKSGLPSDRFSAERTGGSVSTLTIQRTQQEDSAVYLCASSPPGLAGATGELFFGEGSRLTVL.

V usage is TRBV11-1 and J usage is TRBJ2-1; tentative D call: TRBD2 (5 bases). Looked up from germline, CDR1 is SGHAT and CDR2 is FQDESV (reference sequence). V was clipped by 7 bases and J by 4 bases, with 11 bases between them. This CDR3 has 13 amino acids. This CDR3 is CASKYGLYNEQFF. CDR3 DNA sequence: TGTGCCAGCAAATACGGACTGTACAATGAGCAGTTCTTC.

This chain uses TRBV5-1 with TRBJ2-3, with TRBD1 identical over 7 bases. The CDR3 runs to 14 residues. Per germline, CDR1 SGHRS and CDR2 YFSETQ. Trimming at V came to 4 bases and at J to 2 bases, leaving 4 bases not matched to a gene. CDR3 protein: CASSRTGPTDTQYF. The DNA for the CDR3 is TGCGCCAGCAGCCGGACAGGACCCACAGATACGCAGTATTTT.

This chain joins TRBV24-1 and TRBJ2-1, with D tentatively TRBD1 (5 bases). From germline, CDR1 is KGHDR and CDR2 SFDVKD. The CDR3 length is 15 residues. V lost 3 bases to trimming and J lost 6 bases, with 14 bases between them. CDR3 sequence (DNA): TGTGCCACCAGTGATGCAGGGAACATTTCCAATGAGCAGTTCTTC. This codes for CATSDAGNISNEQFF.

The CDR3 DNA is TGTGCCAGCAGCTTATTTGCGGGGGGTGGCACAGATACGCAGTATTTT. Encoded protein: CASSLFAGGGTDTQYF. The chain links TRBV7-9 to TRBJ2-3; 8 bases align to TRBD2. The CDR3 has 16 residues. Trimming cost V 2 bases and J 1 base; bases outside gene matches: 5. Germline CDR1 reads SEHNR; CDR2 reads FQNEAQ (reference sequence).

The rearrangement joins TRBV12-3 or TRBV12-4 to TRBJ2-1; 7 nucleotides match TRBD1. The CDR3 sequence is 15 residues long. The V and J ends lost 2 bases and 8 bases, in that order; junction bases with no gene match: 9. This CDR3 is CASSLSGGGVYEQFF. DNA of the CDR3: TGTGCCAGCAGTTTATCAGGGGGTGGGGTATATGAGCAGTTCTTC.

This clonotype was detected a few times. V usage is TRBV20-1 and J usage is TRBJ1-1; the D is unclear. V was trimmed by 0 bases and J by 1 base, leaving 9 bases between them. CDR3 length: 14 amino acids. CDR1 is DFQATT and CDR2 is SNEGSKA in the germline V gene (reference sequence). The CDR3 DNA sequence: TGCAGTGCTAGAGATGTTAGGGAGAACACTGAAGCTTTCTTT. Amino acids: CSARDVRENTEAFF.

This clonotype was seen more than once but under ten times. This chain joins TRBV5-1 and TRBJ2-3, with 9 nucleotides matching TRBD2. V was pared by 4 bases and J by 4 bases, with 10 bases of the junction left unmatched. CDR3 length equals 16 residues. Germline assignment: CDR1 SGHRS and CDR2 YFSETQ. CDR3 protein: CASSVGVAGDSDTQYF. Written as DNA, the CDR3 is TGCGCCAGCAGCGTAGGGGTAGCGGGAGATTCAGATACGCAGTATTTT.

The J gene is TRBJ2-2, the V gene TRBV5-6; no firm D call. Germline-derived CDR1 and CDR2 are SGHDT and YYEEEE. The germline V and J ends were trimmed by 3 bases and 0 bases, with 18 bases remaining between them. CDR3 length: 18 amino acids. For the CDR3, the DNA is TGTGCCAGCAGCTCGGTCTTTCGGAGAATAACGAACACCGGGGAGCTGTTTTTT. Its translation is CASSSVFRRITNTGELFF.

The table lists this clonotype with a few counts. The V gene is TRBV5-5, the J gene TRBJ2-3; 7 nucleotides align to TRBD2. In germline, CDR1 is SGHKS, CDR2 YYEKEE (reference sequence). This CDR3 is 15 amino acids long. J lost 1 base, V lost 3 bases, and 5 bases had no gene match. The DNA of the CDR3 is TGTGCCAGCAGCTCGATAGCGGGTCGCACAGATACGCAGTATTTT. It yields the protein CASSSIAGRTDTQYF.